This entry is about one TCR beta chain. This specimen belongs to a study of T cell responses to AZD1222 COVID-19 vaccine. As for the study in general: Recipients boosted at about 4 weeks or about 12 weeks are pooled.

Profiled with immunoSEQ multiplex PCR; TCRdb holds only in-frame clones, not every one. The sample has 25,000 to 30,000 clones, about 89% seen once; the top ten hold roughly 1.3%. The CDR3 extends over 14 amino acids. Germline CDR1 is SGDLS and CDR2 is YYNGEE. Trimming shortened V by 2 bases and J by 1 base, and 10 bases separated the two germline ends. The specimen comprised peripheral blood, sampled on day 0 of AZD1222 vaccination. The chain carries TRBV9 and TRBJ2-7; D gene ambiguous. The TCR sequence derives from an adult in good health. DNA of the CDR3: TGTGCCAGCAGCGTGGCGGACCAATCCTACGAGCAGTACTTC. As protein: CASSVADQSYEQYF.